The present entry profiles one TCR beta chain with its context. Antigen unknown. This record comes from a study of a mutant IDH1 vaccine in newly diagnosed glioma. Study in general: The study started vaccination 4-6 weeks after radiotherapy alone, or with temozolomide cycles. Treated patients were approximately 62% male, about 38% female, mean age about 43 years. Standard pretreatment was either radiotherapy, temozolomide, or, for most, radiochemotherapy with temozolomide.

As to time point: week 23, last vaccination. It was 300 ug of mutant IDH1 20-mer peptide that made up each vaccine dose, given with topical imiquimod. Study-wide results and limits: Top-clonotype changes in peripheral T cells seemed unrelated to pseudoprogression.

The assay was immunoSEQ multiplex PCR, and TCRdb's table has in-frame clones only and misses some. Found here are tens of thousands of clones, about four fifths of them singletons; the top ten hold 5% to 5.5%. Sequences were derived from PBMCs, sampled from a glioma patient whose treatment included an IDH1 peptide vaccine. The clonotype was recovered from a man aged 35 to 55 with glioma.

Here the CDR3 reads CASSPDLPGALLGEQYF. The CDR3 DNA follows: TGCGCCAGCAGCCCGGACCTCCCCGGAGCTCTCCTGGGCGAGCAGTACTTC. The J gene is TRBJ2-7, the V gene TRBV4-3; D remains unclear. V lost 4 bases to trimming and J lost 6 bases, with 25 bases between them. Per the germline V gene, CDR1 is LGHNA and CDR2 is YSLEER. The CDR3 runs to 17 residues.